One and the same sample provided the 25 T cell receptor beta chains below, sequenced in a study of radiation and T cells in renal cell carcinoma. Data came from immunoSEQ multiplex PCR; TCRdb stores just in-frame clones and leaves some out. The top ten clones hold roughly a tenth of a sample with approximately 92,000 clones, 85% of them seen once. Time point here: blood 4 weeks post-SBRT, at nephrectomy. Sample treatment: 15 Gy SBRT to primary tumor, nephrectomy 4 weeks later. This specimen was blood, taken from a patient whose treatment included radiotherapy and nephrectomy. These receptors all stem from a man aged 50 to 59 with renal cell carcinoma.

The genes are TRBV5-4 and TRBJ2-6, with TRBD1 matching over 8 bases. The CDR3 covers 16 residues. Trimming took 5 bases from V and 4 from J; bases not matched to a gene: 8. CDR1 is SGHNT, CDR2 YYREEE, per germline (reference sequence). In DNA, the CDR3 is TGTGCCAGCAGACGGCAGGGGGCCTCAGGGGCCAACGTCCTGACTTTC. Encoded protein: CASRRQGASGANVLTF. The complete variable domain, with remaining parts taken from reference TRBV5-4 and TRBJ2-6, reads ETGVTQSPTHLIKTRGQQVTLRCSSQSGHNTVSWYQQALGQGPQFIFQYYREEENGRGNFPPRFSGLQFPNYSSELNVNALELDDSALYLCASRRQGASGANVLTFGAGSRLTVL.

This rearrangement joins TRBV19 to TRBJ2-3; D perhaps matches TRBD1 (5 bases). The V and J ends lost 5 bases and 2 bases respectively, with 17 bases between them. The CDR3 loop spans 16 amino acids. In germline, CDR1 is LNHDA, CDR2 SQIVND (reference sequence). CDR3 sequence (DNA): TGTGCCAGTAGTTCCAGCAATAGGGGTTTCACAGATACGCAGTATTTT. It specifies CASSSSNRGFTDTQYF.

The rearrangement joins TRBV5-5 to TRBJ2-7; the match to TRBD2 covers 9 bases. CDR3 length: 13 amino acids. The J segment lost 6 bases and the V segment lost 3 bases, leaving 4 bases of the junction unmatched. Germline V gene data show CDR1 as SGHKS and CDR2 as YYEKEE (reference sequence). Here the CDR3 reads CASSYGTSTEQYF. In nucleotides, the CDR3 is TGTGCCAGCAGCTACGGGACTAGCACCGAGCAGTACTTC.

The J gene is TRBJ2-1, the V gene TRBV28, with TRBD2 identical over 10 bases. Germline values: CDR1 MDHEN, CDR2 SYDVKM. Trimming took 5 bases from V and 4 from J; bases not matched to a gene: 5. This CDR3 contains 15 residues. The CDR3, as DNA: TGTGCCAGCAGTCCGGGACTAGCGATTTACAATGAGCAGTTCTTC. Its protein is CASSPGLAIYNEQFF.

The chain joins TRBV9 to TRBJ2-1, with a possible D match to TRBD2 (5 bases). Germline CDR1 and CDR2: SGDLS and YYNGEE. This CDR3 is 17 amino acids long. Deletions cut 3 bases from V and 4 bases from J, with 20 bases between. Here the CDR3 DNA reads TGTGCCAGCAGCGCAGCCTCCCCAGCGGCCAGTTACAATGAGCAGTTCTTC. This codes for CASSAASPAASYNEQFF.

V is TRBV30 and J is TRBJ1-2, with D perhaps matching TRBD1 (5 bases). Germline CDR1 is GTSNPN and CDR2 is SVGIG (reference sequence). Trimming stripped 5 bases from V and 4 bases from J, with 17 bases between. The CDR3 extends over 14 amino acids. DNA of the CDR3: TGTGCCTGGGACCGTAATACAGGTGGCTATGGCTACACCTTC. Its protein product is CAWDRNTGGYGYTF.

This chain uses TRBV14 with TRBJ2-5; D may be TRBD2 (5 bases). Between the trimmed V and J ends, which lost 9 bases and 9 bases, there was a span of 8 bases. The CDR3 is made up of 9 amino acids. The germline V gene has CDR1 SGHDN and CDR2 FVKESK. The chain's CDR3 is CARGRSQYF. The DNA of the CDR3 is TGTGCCAGAGGGAGATCCCAGTACTTC.

CDR3 sequence reads: CASSRRQGGEQYF. The DNA of the CDR3 is TGTGCCAGCAGTCGCAGACAGGGAGGCGAGCAGTACTTC. The chain carries TRBV6-5 and TRBJ2-7, with a tentative D call TRBD1 (7 bases). This CDR3 has 13 amino acids. V was cut by 5 bases and J by 6 bases, with 14 bases left in between. Germline-derived CDR1 and CDR2 are MNHEY and SVGAGI.

This clone came up a few times. The rearrangement joins TRBV2 to TRBJ2-7; D may be TRBD2 (5 bases). V dropped 6 bases and J dropped 2 bases, with 17 bases sitting between them. The CDR3 spans 15 residues. Germline loops: CDR1 SNHLY, CDR2 FYNNEI. CDR3 amino acids: CASRDLVAKPYEQYF. The CDR3 nucleotides read TGTGCCAGCAGGGACCTCGTAGCGAAACCCTACGAGCAGTACTTC.

The chain couples TRBV28 to TRBJ1-1; 9 bases map to TRBD1. V was clipped by 5 bases and J by 3 bases; unmatched bases: 4. The CDR3 is made up of 14 amino acids. Germline V lookup: CDR1 MDHEN, CDR2 SYDVKM. The CDR3 is CASSQGTGHTEAFF. The CDR3 DNA follows: TGTGCCAGCAGTCAGGGGACAGGGCACACTGAAGCTTTCTTT.

The chain employs TRBV27 and TRBJ1-1; unclear D gene. CDR3 length equals 15 residues. V gave up 3 bases and J gave up 0 bases, with 11 bases separating them. The germline V gene has CDR1 MNHEY and CDR2 SMNVEV (reference sequence). The CDR3 bases are TGTGCCAGCAGTTTTAGTGGATTCATGAACACTGAAGCTTTCTTT. Its protein is CASSFSGFMNTEAFF.

The J gene is TRBJ2-7, the V gene TRBV2; D gene unclear. There are 11 residues in the CDR3. Germline V gene data show CDR1 as SNHLY and CDR2 as FYNNEI. Trimming took 8 bases from V and 5 from J, leaving 10 bases between them. CDR3 in DNA: TGTGCCAGCGGTTATTTGAACGAGCAGTACTTC. Translated: CASGYLNEQYF.

This chain connects TRBV6-6 to TRBJ1-3, with D possibly matching TRBD1 (5 bases). The V gene's germline CDR1 is MNHNY and CDR2 SVGAGI (reference sequence). The V end was cut by 6 bases, the J end by 0 bases, with 9 bases between. CDR3 size: 14 residues. Here the CDR3 reads CASRGGGSGNTIYF. Here the CDR3 DNA reads TGTGCCAGCAGGGGCGGGGGCTCTGGAAACACCATATATTTT.

This clone has a handful of counts. The V gene is TRBV30, the J gene TRBJ2-3, with D unclear. Germline V gene data show CDR1 as GTSNPN and CDR2 as SVGIG (reference sequence). The CDR3 is made up of 12 amino acids. Trimming stripped 2 bases from V and 4 bases from J, with 7 bases between. The CDR3 loop is CAWSKGPDTQYF. The DNA for the CDR3 is TGTGCCTGGAGTAAGGGTCCAGATACGCAGTATTTT. Together with reference TRBV30 and TRBJ2-3, the CDR3 gives the full variable domain: SQTIHQWPATLVQPVGSPLSLECTVEGTSNPNLYWYRQAAGRGLQLLFYSVGIGQISSEVPQNLSASRPQDRQFILSSKKLLLSDSGFYLCAWSKGPDTQYFGPGTRLTVL.

The V call is TRBV30, the J call TRBJ2-1; 13 nucleotides agree with TRBD2. After removal of 1 base from V and 1 base from J, the junction contained 10 bases not matched to a gene. There are 19 residues in the CDR3. CDR1 and CDR2 (germline): GTSNPN, SVGIG (reference sequence). Here the CDR3 DNA reads TGTGCCTGGAGTGCCCCTTGGACTAGCGGGGGCCGTTCCTACAATGAGCAGTTCTTC. Amino acid sequence: CAWSAPWTSGGRSYNEQFF.

This clone came up a few times. This rearrangement joins TRBV6-5 to TRBJ1-3; no clear D gene. CDR1 is MNHEY and CDR2 is SVGAGI in the germline V gene. V was clipped by 2 bases and J by 7 bases, with 9 bases between them. This CDR3 region has 13 residues. CDR3 bases: TGTGCCAGCAGTTACGGGCCGAGGAACACCATATATTTT. Its protein is CASSYGPRNTIYF.

The J gene is TRBJ1-2, the V gene TRBV2; 9 positions match TRBD1. The CDR3 runs to 14 residues. Germline CDR1 SNHLY, CDR2 FYNNEI. With V trimmed by 6 bases and J by 3 bases, 5 bases remained unmatched. CDR3 sequence reads: CASRDRGQDYGYTF. Here the CDR3 DNA reads TGTGCCAGCAGGGACAGGGGCCAAGACTATGGCTACACCTTC.

The chain has TRBV28 and TRBJ1-1; 7 nucleotides match TRBD1. The CDR3 totals 14 residues. After removal of 4 bases from V and 3 bases from J, the junction contained 5 bases not matched to a gene. From germline, CDR1 is MDHEN and CDR2 SYDVKM. The DNA of the CDR3 is TGTGCCAGCAGTTCGACAGGGACTCACACTGAAGCTTTCTTT. Protein sequence: CASSSTGTHTEAFF.

The V gene is TRBV6-5, the J gene TRBJ1-1; weak D call: TRBD1 (5 bases). This CDR3 contains 16 residues. Germline-derived CDR1 and CDR2 are MNHEY and SVGAGI. V was cut by 3 bases and J by 1 base, with 15 bases left in between. The CDR3 nucleotides read TGTGCCAGCAGTTATCTTTTGGGACTTAAGAACACTGAAGCTTTCTTT. It encodes CASSYLLGLKNTEAFF.

The V gene is TRBV29-1, the J gene TRBJ2-3, with D uncertain. Germline assignment: CDR1 SQVTM and CDR2 ANQGSEA. V was clipped by 0 bases and J by 4 bases, with 8 bases between them. The CDR3 is 13 amino acids. CDR3 region: CSVEDQTPDTQYF. The CDR3, as DNA: TGCAGCGTTGAAGATCAAACGCCAGATACGCAGTATTTT.

This clone was recorded once. The chain couples TRBV7-9 to TRBJ2-5, with D uncertain. Trimming cost V 1 base and J 0 bases, with 9 bases left between them. Per the germline V gene, CDR1 is SEHNR and CDR2 is FQNEAQ (reference sequence). This CDR3 has 15 residues. CDR3 bases: TGTGCCAGCAGCTTAGAATCTGGGAACCAAGAGACCCAGTACTTC. Residues: CASSLESGNQETQYF. The full variable domain, with the rest looked up from reference TRBV7-9 and TRBJ2-5, is DTGVSQNPRHKITKRGQNVTFRCDPISEHNRLYWYRQTLGQGPEFLTYFQNEAQLEKSRLLSDRFSAERPKGSFSTLEIQRTEQGDSAMYLCASSLESGNQETQYFGPGTRLLVL.

This chain uses TRBV11-3 with TRBJ2-2, with D possibly being TRBD2 (5 bases). The CDR3 contains 15 residues. V was clipped by 5 bases and J by 1 base, with 11 bases between them. Germline CDR1 is SGHNT and CDR2 is YENEEA. The CDR3 is CASSLGGGNTGELFF. The CDR3 DNA sequence: TGTGCCAGCAGCCTGGGTGGAGGGAACACCGGGGAGCTGTTTTTT. Full variable domain (missing parts from reference TRBV11-3 and TRBJ2-2): EAGVVQSPRYKIIEKKQPVAFWCNPISGHNTLYWYLQNLGQGPELLIRYENEEAVDDSQLPKDRFSAERLKGVDSTLKIQPAELGDSAVYLCASSLGGGNTGELFFGEGSRLTVL.

The chain joins TRBV7-2 to TRBJ2-5, with a tentative D call TRBD2 (5 bases). The CDR3 is made up of 14 amino acids. V gave up 5 bases and J gave up 4 bases, with 14 bases separating them. Germline CDR1 is SGHTA and CDR2 is FQGNSA. CDR3 sequence (DNA): TGTGCCAGCAGCCCGGCGGGTATTACAGAGACCCAGTACTTC. This translates into CASSPAGITETQYF.

V gene TRBV2 combines with J gene TRBJ1-2, with 10 bases matching TRBD1. Trimming removed 6 bases from V and 8 bases from J; junction bases left unmatched: 12. The V gene's germline CDR1 is SNHLY and CDR2 FYNNEI. CDR3 length equals 15 residues. CDR3 DNA: TGTGCCAGCAGGCGGGACAGGGGATCTGGAGACGGCTACACCTTC. This sequence encodes CASRRDRGSGDGYTF.

This clone was seen just once. The CDR3 region has the DNA TGTGCCTGGAGTGTAAAAACGGAACCACTATACGAGCAGTACTTC. Translated, it gives CAWSVKTEPLYEQYF. The genes are TRBV30 and TRBJ2-7; D gene unclear. V gave up 0 bases and J gave up 4 bases, with 16 bases separating them. This CDR3 is 15 amino acids long. Per the germline V gene, CDR1 is GTSNPN and CDR2 is SVGIG (reference sequence).